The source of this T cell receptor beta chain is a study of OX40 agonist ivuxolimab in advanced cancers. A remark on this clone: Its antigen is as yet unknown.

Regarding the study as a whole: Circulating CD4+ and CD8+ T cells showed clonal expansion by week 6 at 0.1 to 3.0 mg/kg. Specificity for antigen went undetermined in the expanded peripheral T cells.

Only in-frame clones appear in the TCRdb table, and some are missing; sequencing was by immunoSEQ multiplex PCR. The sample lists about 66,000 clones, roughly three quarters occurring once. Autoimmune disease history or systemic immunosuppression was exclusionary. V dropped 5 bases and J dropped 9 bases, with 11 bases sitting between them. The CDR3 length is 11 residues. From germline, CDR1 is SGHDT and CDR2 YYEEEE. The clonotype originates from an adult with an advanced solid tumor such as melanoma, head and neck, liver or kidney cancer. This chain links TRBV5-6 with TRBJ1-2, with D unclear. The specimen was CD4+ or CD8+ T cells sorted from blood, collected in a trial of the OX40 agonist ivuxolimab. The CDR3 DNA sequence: TGTGCCAGCAGTTGGGAGGGAAGCTACACCTTC. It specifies CASSWEGSYTF.